The source of this TCR beta chain is a study of T cell repertoires in cytomegalovirus infection. About the research overall: Public TCR beta signature analysis indicated the presence of both CMV infection and matching HLA type. Findings of the study overall: HLA-C-restricted, CMV-specific TCR beta clonotypes were dominant ex vivo.

MiXCR was run by TCRdb on the reads, yielding one entry per CDR3 protein. The table lists 97,000 or so distinct CDR3 sequences, approximately 15% of them singletons. The CDR3 is 14 amino acids. The V and J ends lost 3 bases and 2 bases respectively, with 10 bases between them. This clonotype was observed a few times. Its target is unknown. Sequencing was carried out using PBMCs. The sequence derives from a human donor in good health (CMV status not recorded). Some clones in this sample may be carry-over from other donors' samples. This chain connects TRBV12-3 or TRBV12-4 to TRBJ1-1; D is uncertain. The CDR3 region is CASSLGGFNTEAFF. CDR3 sequence (DNA): TGTGCCAGCAGTTTGGGCGGCTTTAACACTGAAGCTTTCTTT.